This paragraph reports one T cell receptor beta chain. This entry belongs to a study of blood T cell repertoires in COVID-19. This CDR3 region has 14 residues. In germline, CDR1 is LGHDT, CDR2 YNNKEL (reference sequence). V was clipped by 0 bases and J by 5 bases, with 8 bases between them. This table comes from immunoSEQ multiplex PCR, and its TCRdb copy is limited to in-frame clones, with some not included. In the table there are some 44,000 clones, roughly 88% of which are singletons. The chain uses TRBV3-1 (or the pseudogene TRBV3-2) and TRBJ1-5; D uncertain. Sequencing was performed on peripheral blood. This clonotype originated in a human donor in a cohort sampled during active COVID-19. The CDR3 loop is CASSQEGGYQPQHF. DNA for the CDR3: TGTGCCAGCAGCCAAGAGGGAGGGTATCAGCCCCAGCATTTT.